A selection of T cell receptor beta chains follows, all from one sample in a study of blood T cells in healthy people across ages. TCRdb called the 5' RACE reads again in MiXCR, with one record for every CDR3 protein. The data contain about 970,000 distinct CDR3 sequences, just over 50% of them singletons. The sample was blood. These TCRs come from a woman aged 60-75 years in good health. CDR3s include the opening cysteine and the closing phenylalanine or tryptophan. A D gene is named only where the DNA matches it firmly. Clone size is given for some rows only: seen once, a few or many times, or a class if the clone is expanded.

>-|TRBJ1-1|-|TRBV5-1
TGCGCCAGCAGCTTGGACAGACAGGCCATCCTCACTGAAGCTTTCTTT
CASSLDRQAILTEAFF
>-|TRBJ2-3|few|TRBV5-4
TGTGCCAGCACCGTACAGGGCCCGAGCACAGATACGCAGTATTTT
CASTVQGPSTDTQYF
>-|TRBJ2-7|-|TRBV20-1
TGCAGTGCTAGCAGTTCTCCCTCCTACGAGCAGTACTTC
CSASSSPSYEQYF
>-|TRBJ2-3|-|TRBV6-2/TRBV6-3
TGTGCCAGCATTTCACCCGGGACGATGGCCCGGGGTACGCAGTATTTT
CASISPGTMARGTQYF
>TRBD1|TRBJ2-3|-|TRBV28
TGTGCCAGCAGTTACCAAACAGGGGGAACAGATACGCAGTATTTT
CASSYQTGGTDTQYF
>-|TRBJ2-3|-|TRBV27
TGTGCCAGCAGGACCCCACAGAATACGCAGTATTTT
CASRTPQNTQYF
>TRBD1|TRBJ1-1|-|TRBV14
TGTGCCAGCAGCCCGAGACAGGGTTTTACTGAAGCTTTCTTT
CASSPRQGFTEAFF
>-|TRBJ2-1|-|TRBV20-1
TGCAGTGCTAGAGATCCGAGTGGGACCGGCTCCTACAATGAGCAGTTCTTC
CSARDPSGTGSYNEQFF
>TRBD2|TRBJ2-1|few|TRBV29-1
TGCAGCGTGCGGGCTAGCGGTGAGCAGTTCTTC
CSVRASGEQFF
>-|TRBJ1-3|once|TRBV4-1
TGCGCCAGCAGCCAAGATTGGGCTTCTACTGGAAACACCATATATTTT
CASSQDWASTGNTIYF
>-|TRBJ1-4|-|TRBV20-1
TGCAGTGCTAGATGGAGGGCGGATGAAAAACTGTTTTTT
CSARWRADEKLFF
>-|TRBJ1-6|-|TRBV6-6
TGTGCCAGCAGTCCTACTCGCGGGGATCATTCACCCCTCCACTTT
CASSPTRGDHSPLHF
>-|TRBJ2-3|-|TRBV3-1
TGTGCCAGCAGCCAAGATTTCTCAGCGAGCACAGATACGCAGTATTTT
CASSQDFSASTDTQYF
>-|TRBJ1-6|few|TRBV7-2
TGTGCCAGCAGCTTAGCGAGGTTTGGGACCAGGCTTTCACCCCTCCACTTT
CASSLARFGTRLSPLHF
>-|TRBJ1-1|-|TRBV7-2
TGTGCCAGCAGCTTGGTAAGAGTCACTGAAGCTTTCTTT
CASSLVRVTEAFF
>-|TRBJ2-5|-|TRBV7-9
TGTGCCAGCAGCTTAGGGACGGCGCTACAAGAGACCCAGTACTTC
CASSLGTALQETQYF
>-|TRBJ1-5|-|TRBV6-2/TRBV6-3
TGTGCCAGCAGCGAACAGGGTCAGCCCCAGCATTTT
CASSEQGQPQHF
>-|TRBJ1-2|-|TRBV10-2
TGCGCCAGCAGTGATGGGGGTCCCGGAAATCTTGGCTACACCTTC
CASSDGGPGNLGYTF
>TRBD1|TRBJ1-4|-|TRBV2
TGTGCCAGCAGAGATCGGGACAGTATACTGGAAGAAAAACTGTTTTTT
CASRDRDSILEEKLFF